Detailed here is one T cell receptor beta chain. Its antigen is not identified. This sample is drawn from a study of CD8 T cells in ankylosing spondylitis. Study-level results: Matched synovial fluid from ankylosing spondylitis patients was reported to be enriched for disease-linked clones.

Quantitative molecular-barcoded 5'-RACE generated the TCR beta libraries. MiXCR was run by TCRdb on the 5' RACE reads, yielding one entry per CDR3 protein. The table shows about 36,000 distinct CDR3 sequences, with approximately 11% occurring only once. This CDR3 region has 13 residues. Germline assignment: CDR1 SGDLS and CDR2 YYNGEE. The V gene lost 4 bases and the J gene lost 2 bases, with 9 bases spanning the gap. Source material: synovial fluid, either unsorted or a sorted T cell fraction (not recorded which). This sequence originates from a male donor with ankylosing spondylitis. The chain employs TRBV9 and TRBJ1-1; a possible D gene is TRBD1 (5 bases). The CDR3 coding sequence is TGTGCCAGCAGCTTTACAGGAAACACTGAAGCTTTCTTT. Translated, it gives CASSFTGNTEAFF.